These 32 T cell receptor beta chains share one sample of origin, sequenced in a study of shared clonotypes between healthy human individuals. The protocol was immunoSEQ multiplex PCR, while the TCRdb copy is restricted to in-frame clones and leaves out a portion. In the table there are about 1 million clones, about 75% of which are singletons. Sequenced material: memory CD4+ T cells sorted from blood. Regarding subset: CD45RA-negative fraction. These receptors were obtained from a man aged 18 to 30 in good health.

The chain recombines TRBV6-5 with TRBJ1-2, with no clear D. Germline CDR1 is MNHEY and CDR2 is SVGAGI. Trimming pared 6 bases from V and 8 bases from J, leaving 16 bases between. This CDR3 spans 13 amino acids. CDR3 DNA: TGTGCCAGCAGAAACAAGGGAGGACGGGGCTACACCTTC. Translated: CASRNKGGRGYTF.

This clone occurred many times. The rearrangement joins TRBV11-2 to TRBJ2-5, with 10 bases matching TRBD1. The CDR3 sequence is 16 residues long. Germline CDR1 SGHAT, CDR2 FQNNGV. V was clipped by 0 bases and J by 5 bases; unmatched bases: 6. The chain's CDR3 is CASSLDDRGRGETQYF. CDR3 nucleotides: TGTGCCAGCAGCTTAGACGACAGGGGGCGCGGGGAGACCCAGTACTTC. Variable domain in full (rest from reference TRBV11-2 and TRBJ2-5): EAGVAQSPRYKIIEKRQSVAFWCNPISGHATLYWYQQILGQGPKLLIQFQNNGVVDDSQLPKDRFSAERLKGVDSTLKIQPAKLEDSAVYLCASSLDDRGRGETQYFGPGTRLLVL.

In nucleotides, the CDR3 is TGTGCCAGCAGCCTCGGGACGTATAATTCACCCCTCCACTTT. Its protein product is CASSLGTYNSPLHF. V is TRBV5-4 and J is TRBJ1-6; the D gene is possibly TRBD1 (5 bases). The germline V gene has CDR1 SGHNT and CDR2 YYREEE (reference sequence). V was trimmed by 4 bases and J by 4 bases, leaving 9 bases between them. CDR3 size: 14 residues.

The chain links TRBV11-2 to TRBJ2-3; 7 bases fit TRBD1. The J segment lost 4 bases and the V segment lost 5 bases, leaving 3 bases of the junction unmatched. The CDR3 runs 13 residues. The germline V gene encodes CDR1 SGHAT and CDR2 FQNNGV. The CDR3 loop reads CASSKGAADTQYF. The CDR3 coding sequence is TGTGCCAGCAGCAAGGGGGCGGCAGATACGCAGTATTTT.

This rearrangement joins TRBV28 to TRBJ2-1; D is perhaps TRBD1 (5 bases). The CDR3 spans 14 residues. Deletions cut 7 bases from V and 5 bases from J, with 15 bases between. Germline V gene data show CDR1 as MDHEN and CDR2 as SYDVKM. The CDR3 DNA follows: TGTGCCAGCACAGGGCGGAACCCTAACAATGAGCAGTTCTTC. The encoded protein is CASTGRNPNNEQFF.

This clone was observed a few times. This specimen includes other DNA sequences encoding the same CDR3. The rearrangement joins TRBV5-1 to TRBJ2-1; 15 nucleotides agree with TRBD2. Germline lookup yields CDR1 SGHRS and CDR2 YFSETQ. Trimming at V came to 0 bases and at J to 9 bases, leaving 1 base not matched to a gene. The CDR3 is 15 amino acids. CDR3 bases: TGCGCCAGCAGCTTGGAGGGACTAGCGGGAGGTGAGCAGTTCTTC. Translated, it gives CASSLEGLAGGEQFF.

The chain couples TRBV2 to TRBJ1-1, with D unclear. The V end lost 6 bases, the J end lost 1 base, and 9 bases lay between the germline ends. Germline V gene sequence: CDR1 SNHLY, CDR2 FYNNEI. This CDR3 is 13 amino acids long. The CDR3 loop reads CASRSGKNTEAFF. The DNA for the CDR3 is TGTGCCAGCAGAAGTGGAAAGAACACTGAAGCTTTCTTT.

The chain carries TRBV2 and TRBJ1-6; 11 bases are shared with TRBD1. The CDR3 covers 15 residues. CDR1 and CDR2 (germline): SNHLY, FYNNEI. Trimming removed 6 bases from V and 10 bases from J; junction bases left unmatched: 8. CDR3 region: CASRLRTGGESPLHF. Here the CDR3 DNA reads TGTGCCAGCAGATTGAGGACAGGGGGCGAGTCACCCCTCCACTTT.

The CDR3 DNA reads as TGTGCCTCCTCCCCGGATTCCTACAATGAGCAGTTCTTC. Its translation is CASSPDSYNEQFF. The J gene is TRBJ2-1, the V gene TRBV30; D remains ambiguous. The V end lost 7 bases, the J end lost 1 base, and 11 bases lay between the germline ends. Germline CDR1 is GTSNPN and CDR2 is SVGIG (reference sequence). CDR3 length: 13 amino acids.

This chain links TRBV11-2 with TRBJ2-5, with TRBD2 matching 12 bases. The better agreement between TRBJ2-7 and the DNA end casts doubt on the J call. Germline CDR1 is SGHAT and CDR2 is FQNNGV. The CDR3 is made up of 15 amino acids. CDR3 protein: CASSSSTSGSYEQYF. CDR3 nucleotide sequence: TGTGCCAGCAGCTCCTCGACTAGCGGGAGCTACGAGCAGTACTTC.

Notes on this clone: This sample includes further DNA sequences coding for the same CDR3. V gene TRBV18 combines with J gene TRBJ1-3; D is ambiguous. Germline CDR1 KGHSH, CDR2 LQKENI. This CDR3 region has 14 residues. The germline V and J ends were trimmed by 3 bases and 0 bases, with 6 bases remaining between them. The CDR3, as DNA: TGTGCCAGCTCACCGCGGGACTCTGGAAACACCATATATTTT. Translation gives CASSPRDSGNTIYF.

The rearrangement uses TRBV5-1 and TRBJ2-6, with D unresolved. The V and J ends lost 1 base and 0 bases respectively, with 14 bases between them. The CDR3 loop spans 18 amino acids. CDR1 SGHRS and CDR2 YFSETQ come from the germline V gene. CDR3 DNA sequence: TGCGCCAGCAGCTTGTCATCCTCTGGCCTCTCTGGGGCCAACGTCCTGACTTTC. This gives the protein CASSLSSSGLSGANVLTF.

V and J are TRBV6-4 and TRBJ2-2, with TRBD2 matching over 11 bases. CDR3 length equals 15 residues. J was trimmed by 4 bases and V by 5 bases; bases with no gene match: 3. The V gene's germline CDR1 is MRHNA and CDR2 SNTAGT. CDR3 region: CASSSGTSGTGELFF. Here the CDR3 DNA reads TGTGCCAGCAGTTCCGGGACTAGCGGCACCGGGGAGCTGTTTTTT.

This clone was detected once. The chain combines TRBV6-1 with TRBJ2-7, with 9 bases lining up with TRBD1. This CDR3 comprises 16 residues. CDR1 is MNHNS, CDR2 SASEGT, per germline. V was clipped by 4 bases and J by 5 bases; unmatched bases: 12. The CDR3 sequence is CASSAQGQGHPDEQYF. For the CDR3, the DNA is TGTGCCAGCAGTGCACAGGGACAGGGTCACCCCGACGAGCAGTACTTC.

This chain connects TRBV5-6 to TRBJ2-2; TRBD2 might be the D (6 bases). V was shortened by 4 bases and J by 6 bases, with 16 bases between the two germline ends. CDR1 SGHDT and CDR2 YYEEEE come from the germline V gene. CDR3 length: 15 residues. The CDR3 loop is CASSPSTRRSGELFF. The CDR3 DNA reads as TGTGCCAGCAGCCCCTCGACTAGGAGGTCCGGGGAGCTGTTTTTT.

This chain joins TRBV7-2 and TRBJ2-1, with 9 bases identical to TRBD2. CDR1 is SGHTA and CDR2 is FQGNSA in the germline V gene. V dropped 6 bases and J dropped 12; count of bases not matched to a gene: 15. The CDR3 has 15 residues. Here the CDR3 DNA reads TGTGCCAGCAGTCCTAGATCGATAGCGGGAGTGGCGCAGTTCTTC. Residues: CASSPRSIAGVAQFF.

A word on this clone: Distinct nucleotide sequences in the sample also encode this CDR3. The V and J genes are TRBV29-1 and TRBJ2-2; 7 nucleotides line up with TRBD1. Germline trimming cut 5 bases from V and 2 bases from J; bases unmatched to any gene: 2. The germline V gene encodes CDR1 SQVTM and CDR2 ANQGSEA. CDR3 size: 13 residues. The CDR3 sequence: CSVRDSNTGELFF. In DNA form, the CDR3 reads TGCAGCGTTCGGGACAGCAACACCGGGGAGCTGTTTTTT.

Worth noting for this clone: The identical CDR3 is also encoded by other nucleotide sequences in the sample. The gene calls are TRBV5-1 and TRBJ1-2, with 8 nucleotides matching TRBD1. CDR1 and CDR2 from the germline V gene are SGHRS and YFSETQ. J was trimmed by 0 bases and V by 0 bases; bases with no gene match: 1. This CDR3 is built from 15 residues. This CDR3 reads CASSLGQGSNYGYTF. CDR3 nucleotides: TGCGCCAGCAGCTTGGGACAGGGGTCTAACTATGGCTACACCTTC.

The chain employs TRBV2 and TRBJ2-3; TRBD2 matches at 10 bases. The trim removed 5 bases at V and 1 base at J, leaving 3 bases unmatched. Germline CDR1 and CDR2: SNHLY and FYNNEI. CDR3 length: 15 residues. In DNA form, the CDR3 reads TGTGCCAGCAGTCAGCTAGCGGGAGGCACAGATACGCAGTATTTT. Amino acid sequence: CASSQLAGGTDTQYF.

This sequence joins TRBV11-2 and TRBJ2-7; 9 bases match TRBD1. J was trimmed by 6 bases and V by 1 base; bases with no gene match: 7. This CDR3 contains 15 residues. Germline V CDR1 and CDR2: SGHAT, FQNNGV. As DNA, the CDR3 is TGTGCCAGCAGCTTAGGGGACAGGGATGGGGGCGAGCAGTACTTC. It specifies CASSLGDRDGGEQYF. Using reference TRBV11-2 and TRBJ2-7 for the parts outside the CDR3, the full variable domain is EAGVAQSPRYKIIEKRQSVAFWCNPISGHATLYWYQQILGQGPKLLIQFQNNGVVDDSQLPKDRFSAERLKGVDSTLKIQPAKLEDSAVYLCASSLGDRDGGEQYFGPGTRLTVT.

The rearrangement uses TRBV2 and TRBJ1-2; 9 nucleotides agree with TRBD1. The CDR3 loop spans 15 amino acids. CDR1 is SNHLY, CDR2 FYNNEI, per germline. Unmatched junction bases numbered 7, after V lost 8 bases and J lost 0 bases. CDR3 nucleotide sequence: TGTGCCAGCGTACAGGACAGGGGCGCTAACTATGGCTACACCTTC. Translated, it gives CASVQDRGANYGYTF.

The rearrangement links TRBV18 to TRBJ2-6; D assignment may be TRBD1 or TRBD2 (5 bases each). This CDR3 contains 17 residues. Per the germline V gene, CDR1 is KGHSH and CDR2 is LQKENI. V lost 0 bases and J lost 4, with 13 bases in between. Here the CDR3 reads CASSPPRGPAGANVLTF. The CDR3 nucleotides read TGTGCCAGCTCACCACCGAGGGGTCCGGCAGGGGCCAACGTCCTGACTTTC.

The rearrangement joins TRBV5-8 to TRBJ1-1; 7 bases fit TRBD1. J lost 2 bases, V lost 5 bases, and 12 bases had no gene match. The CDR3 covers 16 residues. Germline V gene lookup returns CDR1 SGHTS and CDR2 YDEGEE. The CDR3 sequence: CASRSSGTAFNTEAFF. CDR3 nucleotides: TGTGCCAGCAGATCTTCCGGGACAGCCTTTAACACTGAAGCTTTCTTT.

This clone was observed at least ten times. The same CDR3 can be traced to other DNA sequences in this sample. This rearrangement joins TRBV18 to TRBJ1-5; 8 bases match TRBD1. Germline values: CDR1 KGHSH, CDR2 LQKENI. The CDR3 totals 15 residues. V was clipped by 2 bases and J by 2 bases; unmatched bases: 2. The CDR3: CASSPDRGGNQPQHF. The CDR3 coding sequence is TGTGCCAGCTCACCAGACAGGGGAGGCAATCAGCCCCAGCATTTT.

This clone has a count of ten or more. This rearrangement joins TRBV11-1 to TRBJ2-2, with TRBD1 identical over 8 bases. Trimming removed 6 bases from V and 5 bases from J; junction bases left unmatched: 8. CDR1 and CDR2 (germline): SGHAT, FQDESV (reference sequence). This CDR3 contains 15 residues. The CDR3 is CASSSDRGGTGELFF. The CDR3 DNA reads TGTGCCAGCAGTTCCGACAGGGGCGGAACCGGGGAGCTGTTTTTT.

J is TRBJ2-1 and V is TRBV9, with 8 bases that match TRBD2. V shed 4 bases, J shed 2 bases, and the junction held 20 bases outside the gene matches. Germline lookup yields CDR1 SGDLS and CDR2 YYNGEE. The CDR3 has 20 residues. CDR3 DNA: TGTGCCAGCAGCTCAGGACTAGCAACCTCCCTAAAACCCACCTACAATGAGCAGTTCTTC. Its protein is CASSSGLATSLKPTYNEQFF.

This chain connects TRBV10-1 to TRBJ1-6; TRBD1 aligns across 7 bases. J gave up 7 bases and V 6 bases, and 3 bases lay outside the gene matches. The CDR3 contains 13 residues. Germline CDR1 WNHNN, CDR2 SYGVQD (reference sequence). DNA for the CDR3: TGCGCCAGCAGAAGGGACAGAAATTCACCCCTCCACTTT. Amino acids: CASRRDRNSPLHF.

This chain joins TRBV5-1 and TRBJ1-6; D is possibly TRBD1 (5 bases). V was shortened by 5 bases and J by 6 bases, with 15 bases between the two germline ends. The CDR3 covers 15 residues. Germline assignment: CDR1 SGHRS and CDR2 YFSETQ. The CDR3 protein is CASRDGGALNSPLHF. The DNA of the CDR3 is TGCGCCAGCAGGGATGGAGGGGCCCTTAATTCACCCCTCCACTTT.

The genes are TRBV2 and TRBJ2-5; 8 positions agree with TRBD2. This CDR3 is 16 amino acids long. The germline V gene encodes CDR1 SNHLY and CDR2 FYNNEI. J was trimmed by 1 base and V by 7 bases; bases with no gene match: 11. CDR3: CASTRASSGSQETQYF. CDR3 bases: TGTGCCAGCACTCGGGCATCTAGCGGGTCCCAAGAGACCCAGTACTTC.

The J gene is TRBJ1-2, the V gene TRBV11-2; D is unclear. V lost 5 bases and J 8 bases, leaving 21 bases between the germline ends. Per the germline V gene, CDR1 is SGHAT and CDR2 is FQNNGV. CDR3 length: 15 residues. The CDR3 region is CASSPLRGSRGGYTF. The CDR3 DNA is TGTGCCAGCAGCCCCCTCCGGGGTTCCCGTGGGGGCTACACCTTC.

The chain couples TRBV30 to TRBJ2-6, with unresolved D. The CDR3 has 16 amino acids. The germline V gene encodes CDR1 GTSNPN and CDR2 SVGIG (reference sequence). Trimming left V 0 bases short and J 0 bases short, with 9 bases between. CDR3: CAWSVIRASGANVLTF. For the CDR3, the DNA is TGTGCCTGGAGTGTAATCAGAGCCTCTGGGGCCAACGTCCTGACTTTC.

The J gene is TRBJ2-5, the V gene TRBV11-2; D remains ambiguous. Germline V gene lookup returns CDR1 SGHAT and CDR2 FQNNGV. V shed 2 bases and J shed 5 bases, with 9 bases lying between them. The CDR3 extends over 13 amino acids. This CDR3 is CASSLRLLETQYF. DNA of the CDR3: TGTGCCAGCAGCTTAAGGCTTTTGGAGACCCAGTACTTC.